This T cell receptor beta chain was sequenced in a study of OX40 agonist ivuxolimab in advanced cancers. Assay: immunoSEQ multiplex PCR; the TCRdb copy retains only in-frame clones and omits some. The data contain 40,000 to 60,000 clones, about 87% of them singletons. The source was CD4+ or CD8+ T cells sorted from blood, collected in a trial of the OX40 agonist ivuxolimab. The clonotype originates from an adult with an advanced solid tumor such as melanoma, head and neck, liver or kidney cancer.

The CDR3 DNA is TGCGCCAGCAGCCAAGATATCGGTCTTACCTACGAGCAGTACTTC. It encodes CASSQDIGLTYEQYF. The V gene is TRBV4-1, the J gene TRBJ2-7; D remains ambiguous. This CDR3 has 15 amino acids. Germline lookup yields CDR1 MGHRA and CDR2 YSYEKL. V lost 0 bases and J 2 bases, leaving 11 bases between the germline ends.